This T cell receptor beta chain was documented in a study of control samples from healthy donors and cancer patients. The CDR3 spans 11 residues. V shed 8 bases and J shed 12 bases, with 16 bases lying between them. Measured with immunoSEQ multiplex PCR; TCRdb has only the in-frame clones, and not every one. The sample consists of approximately 230,000 clones, over 75% of them appearing once. The chain joins TRBV12-3 or TRBV12-4 to TRBJ1-2; D is unclear. The specimen was PBMCs. This sequence was found in a woman in her sixties or seventies with lung cancer. This chain's CDR3 is CASSKGDADTF. For the CDR3, the DNA is TGTGCCAGCTCTAAGGGAGACGCCGACACCTTC.